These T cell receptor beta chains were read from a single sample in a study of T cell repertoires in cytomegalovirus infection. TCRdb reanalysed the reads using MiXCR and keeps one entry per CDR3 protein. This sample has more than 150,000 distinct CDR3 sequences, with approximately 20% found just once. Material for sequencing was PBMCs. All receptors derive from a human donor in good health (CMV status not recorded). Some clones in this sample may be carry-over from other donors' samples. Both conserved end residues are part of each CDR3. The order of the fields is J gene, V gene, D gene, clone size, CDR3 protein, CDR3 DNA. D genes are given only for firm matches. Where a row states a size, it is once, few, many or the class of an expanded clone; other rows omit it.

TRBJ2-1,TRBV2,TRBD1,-,CASAPDRQYNEQFF,TGTGCCAGCGCTCCGGACAGGCAATACAATGAGCAGTTCTTC
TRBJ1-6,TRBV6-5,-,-,CASRGSAYNSPLHF,TGTGCCAGCCGGGGGTCCGCCTATAATTCACCCCTCCACTTT
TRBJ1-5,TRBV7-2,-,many,CASNGGAAMSNQPQHF,TGTGCCAGTAACGGGGGGGCTGCTATGAGCAATCAGCCCCAGCATTTT
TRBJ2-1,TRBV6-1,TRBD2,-,CASSEHGGGPSEQFF,TGTGCCAGCAGTGAACACGGGGGGGGGCCAAGTGAGCAGTTCTTC
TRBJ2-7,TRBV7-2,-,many,CASSLAPSYSYEQYF,TGTGCCAGCAGCTTAGCGCCCAGCTACTCCTACGAGCAGTACTTC
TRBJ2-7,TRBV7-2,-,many,CASSLAGSGRNEQYF,TGTGCCAGCAGCTTAGCAGGTAGTGGGCGGAACGAGCAGTACTTC
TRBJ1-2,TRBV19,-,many,CASNRGWGYTF,TGTGCCAGTAATCGGGGATGGGGCTACACCTTC
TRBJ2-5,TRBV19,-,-,CASSKGPGRQETQYF,TGTGCCAGTAGTAAGGGACCGGGACGGCAAGAGACCCAGTACTTC
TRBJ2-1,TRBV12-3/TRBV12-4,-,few,CASSPGVVGNEQFF,TGTGCCAGCAGCCCCGGGGTGGTTGGGAATGAGCAGTTCTTC
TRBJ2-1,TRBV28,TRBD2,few,CASSPLPEAGALYNEQFF,TGTGCCAGCAGTCCACTACCAGAAGCGGGAGCCCTATACAATGAGCAGTTCTTC
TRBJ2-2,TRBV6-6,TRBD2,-,CASSHGTSGRGELLF,TGTGCCAGCAGCCACGGGACTAGCGGACGTGGGGAGCTGTTGTTT
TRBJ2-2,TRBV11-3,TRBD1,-,CASSSGQENTGELFF,TGTGCCAGCAGCTCGGGACAGGAGAACACCGGGGAGCTGTTTTTT
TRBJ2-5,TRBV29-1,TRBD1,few,CSVAGTGRETQYF,TGCAGCGTTGCCGGGACAGGGCGAGAGACCCAGTACTTC
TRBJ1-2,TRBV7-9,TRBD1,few,CASSQGQSNYGYTF,TGTGCCAGCAGCCAGGGACAGTCTAACTATGGCTACACCTTC
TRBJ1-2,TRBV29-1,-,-,CSHSFEHHYGYTF,TGCAGCCACTCGTTTGAGCACCACTATGGCTACACCTTC
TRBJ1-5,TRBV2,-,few,CASSEIKGNQPQHF,TGTGCCAGCAGTGAAATTAAGGGGAATCAGCCCCAGCATTTT
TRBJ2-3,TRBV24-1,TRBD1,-,CATSDPAGTGTDTQYF,TGTGCCACCAGTGACCCCGCCGGGACAGGCACAGATACGCAGTATTTT
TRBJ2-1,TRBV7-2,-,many,CASSAGSLNYNEQFF,TGTGCCAGCAGCGCCGGGAGCCTTAATTACAATGAGCAGTTCTTC
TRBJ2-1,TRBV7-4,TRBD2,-,CASSLWAGGQWNEQFF,TGTGCCAGCAGCTTGTGGGCGGGGGGGCAGTGGAATGAGCAGTTCTTC
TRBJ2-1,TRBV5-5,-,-,CASSLWGHLNEQFF,TGTGCCAGCAGCCTCTGGGGGCATCTCAATGAGCAGTTCTTC
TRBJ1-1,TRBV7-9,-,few,CASSQRTGNTEAFF,TGTGCCAGCAGCCAGAGGACGGGGAACACTGAAGCTTTCTTT
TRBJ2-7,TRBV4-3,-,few,CASSQEAGTGYEQYF,TGCGCCAGCAGCCAAGAGGCAGGGACGGGCTACGAGCAGTACTTC
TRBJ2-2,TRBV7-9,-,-,CASSSKGTLPTNTGELFF,TGTGCCAGCAGCTCTAAGGGGACACTGCCGACGAACACCGGGGAGCTGTTTTTT
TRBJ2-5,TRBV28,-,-,CASSLSRGVTGRGGTQYF,TGTGCCAGCAGTTTATCTAGGGGGGTAACAGGGCGAGGGGGGACCCAGTACTTC
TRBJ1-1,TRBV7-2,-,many,CASSPRVLKNTEAFF,TGTGCCAGCAGTCCCCGGGTTCTTAAGAACACTGAAGCTTTCTTT
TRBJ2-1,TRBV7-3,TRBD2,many,CASSLGSGRGGNEQFF,TGTGCCAGCAGCTTAGGTAGCGGGAGAGGAGGCAATGAGCAGTTCTTC
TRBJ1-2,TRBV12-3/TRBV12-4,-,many,CASSLGREEGYTF,TGTGCCAGCAGTTTGGGCAGGGAGGAAGGCTACACCTTC
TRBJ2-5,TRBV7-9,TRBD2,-,CASSPTSGRAGETQYF,TGTGCCAGCAGCCCGACTAGCGGGAGGGCCGGAGAGACCCAGTACTTC
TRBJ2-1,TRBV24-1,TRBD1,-,CATSDTTGSSYNEQFF,TGTGCCACCAGTGATACGACAGGGAGCTCCTACAATGAGCAGTTCTTC
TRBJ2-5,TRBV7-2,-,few,CASSLAAAVSSQETQYF,TGTGCCAGCAGCTTAGCAGCGGCAGTGTCTAGCCAAGAGACCCAGTACTTC
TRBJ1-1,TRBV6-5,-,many,CASSYSRPGAIMNTEAFF,TGTGCCAGCAGTTACTCGAGACCAGGGGCGATAATGAACACTGAAGCTTTCTTT
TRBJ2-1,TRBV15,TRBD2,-,CATSRSLAGLYNEQFF,TGTGCCACCAGCAGATCACTAGCGGGATTATACAATGAGCAGTTCTTC
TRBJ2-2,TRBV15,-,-,CATSRDKAGELFF,TGTGCCACCAGCAGAGATAAGGCCGGGGAGCTGTTTTTT
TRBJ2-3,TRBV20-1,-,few,CSARDRRGYTDTQYF,TGCAGTGCTAGAGATAGAAGGGGATACACAGATACGCAGTATTTT
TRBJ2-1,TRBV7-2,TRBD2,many,CASSEPGLARTGEQFF,TGTGCCAGCAGCGAACCGGGACTAGCGAGGACGGGTGAGCAGTTCTTC
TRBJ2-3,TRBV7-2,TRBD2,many,CASSLVTSGSSTDTQYF,TGTGCCAGCAGCTTAGTGACTAGCGGATCTAGCACAGATACGCAGTATTTT
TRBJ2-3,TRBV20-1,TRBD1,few,CSAAGTGTDTQYF,TGCAGTGCTGCCGGGACAGGTACAGATACGCAGTATTTT
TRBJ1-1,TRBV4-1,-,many,CASSQEWGNTEAFF,TGCGCCAGCAGCCAAGAATGGGGTAACACTGAAGCTTTCTTT
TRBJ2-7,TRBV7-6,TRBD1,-,CASSNPTGTGGNSYEQYF,TGTGCCAGCAGCAACCCGACGGGGACAGGGGGGAACTCCTACGAGCAGTACTTC
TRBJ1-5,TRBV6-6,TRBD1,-,CASSGRGRTGNQPQHF,TGTGCCAGCAGCGGCAGGGGGCGCACAGGCAATCAGCCCCAGCATTTT
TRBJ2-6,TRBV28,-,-,CASSHWTVSGANVLTF,TGTGCCAGCAGTCACTGGACAGTCTCTGGGGCCAACGTCCTGACTTTC